Below, 27 T cell receptor beta chains from the same sample are listed, as sequenced in a study of T-cell reconstitution after alpha-beta-depleted transplantation in children. During its preparation, the TCRbeta library received unique molecular identifiers. TCRdb passed the PCR reads through MiXCR, listing each CDR3 protein once. The sample gives just over 950,000 distinct CDR3 sequences, roughly 31% of which show up once; under 30% is in the top ten. Sequenced material: PBMCs, mostly from graft donor cells, taken 360 days after TCRalphabeta/CD19-depleted stem cell transplant. These receptor sequences come from a boy younger than two who had a stem cell transplant for SCID, so the T cells may come from the graft donor.

The V call is TRBV20-1, the J call TRBJ2-1; unclear D gene. Germline CDR1 DFQATT, CDR2 SNEGSKA (reference sequence). The CDR3 is 13 amino acids. The CDR3 sequence is CSTARTGRNEQFF. In DNA form, the CDR3 reads TGCAGCACAGCCCGTACTGGTAGGAATGAGCAGTTCTTC.

The table lists this clonotype with a few counts. This chain uses TRBV5-1 with TRBJ1-4, with D uncertain. V lost 3 bases, J lost 7 bases, and 16 bases lay in between. The length of the CDR3 is 15 residues. Per germline, CDR1 SGHRS and CDR2 YFSETQ. CDR3 residues: CASSSVGFAGEKLFF. The CDR3 DNA reads as TGCGCCAGCAGCTCGGTGGGGTTTGCTGGTGAAAAACTGTTTTTT.

This clonotype was recorded many times. The rearrangement links TRBV28 to TRBJ2-7; D gene uncertain. Trimming removed 4 bases at V and 4 bases at J, with 8 bases between. Germline CDR1 and CDR2: MDHEN and SYDVKM. CDR3 length: 12 residues. CDR3 sequence (DNA): TGTGCCAGCAGTTCTCCCACGTACGAGCAGTACTTC. The encoded protein is CASSSPTYEQYF.

The V call is TRBV27, the J call TRBJ2-7; D is perhaps TRBD1 or TRBD2 (5 bases each). The V end was cut by 5 bases, the J end by 4 bases, with 15 bases between. In germline, CDR1 is MNHEY, CDR2 SMNVEV (reference sequence). CDR3 length: 14 residues. DNA of the CDR3: TGTGCCAGCAGTGGTGGGACGGGTGGATACGAGCAGTACTTC. Translated: CASSGGTGGYEQYF.

This clonotype was counted only a few times. J is TRBJ2-5 and V is TRBV15; tentatively, D is TRBD2 (5 bases). Trimming pared 6 bases from V and 5 bases from J, leaving 10 bases between. This CDR3 has 12 residues. Per germline, CDR1 LNHNV and CDR2 YYDKDF (reference sequence). The CDR3 DNA follows: TGTGCCACCAGTCATTCGGGGGAGACCCAGTACTTC. It encodes CATSHSGETQYF. Full variable domain (rest looked up from reference TRBV15 and TRBJ2-5): DAMVIQNPRYQVTQFGKPVTLSCSQTLNHNVMYWYQQKSSQAPKLLFHYYDKDFNNEADTPDNFQSRRPNTSFCFLDIRSPGLGDTAMYLCATSHSGETQYFGPGTRLLVL.

This clonotype was detected a few times. In DNA form, the CDR3 reads TGTGCCAGCACTTCGGGGGCGGGGCACCAAGAGACCCAGTACTTC. It specifies CASTSGAGHQETQYF. The chain carries TRBV9 and TRBJ2-5; D is perhaps TRBD1 or TRBD2 (6 bases each). The CDR3 loop spans 15 amino acids. V gave up 6 bases and J gave up 0 bases, with 15 bases separating them. CDR1 and CDR2 from the germline V gene are SGDLS and YYNGEE.

The chain employs TRBV12-3 or TRBV12-4 and TRBJ2-2, with D tentatively TRBD1 (5 bases). The length of the CDR3 is 13 residues. V was cut by 5 bases and J by 5 bases, with 9 bases left in between. This chain's CDR3 is CASSPQVTGELFF. For the CDR3, the DNA is TGTGCCAGCAGTCCACAGGTTACCGGGGAGCTGTTTTTT.

The table lists this clonotype with a few counts. The chain carries TRBV10-3 and TRBJ2-1; weak D call: TRBD1 (5 bases). This CDR3 has 13 amino acids. Per the germline V gene, CDR1 is ENHRY and CDR2 is SYGVKD. V was cut by 11 bases and J by 7 bases, with 18 bases left in between. DNA of the CDR3: TGTGCCTCCAGGCCCGGCCAGGGAAATGAGCAGTTCTTC. Residues: CASRPGQGNEQFF.

CDR3 coding DNA: TGTGCTGGGGAGGGACCTTCTCGGGCAGATACGCAGTATTTT. Translated: CAGEGPSRADTQYF. The chain employs TRBV30 and TRBJ2-3; 7 bases are shared with TRBD2. Germline values: CDR1 GTSNPN, CDR2 SVGIG (reference sequence). CDR3 size: 14 residues.

There are a few counts of this clonotype. The chain has TRBV7-2 and TRBJ2-7; TRBD2 agrees at 8 bases. Germline V gene data show CDR1 as SGHTA and CDR2 as FQGNSA. This CDR3 has 17 amino acids. The junction had 12 bases not matched to a gene; V was cut back by 2 bases and J by 3 bases. CDR3 in amino acids: CASSLMGGLEIIYEQYF. Here the CDR3 DNA reads TGTGCCAGCAGCTTAATGGGGGGACTAGAAATTATCTACGAGCAGTACTTC.

The gene calls are TRBV19 and TRBJ1-1; D is uncertain. Germline loops: CDR1 LNHDA, CDR2 SQIVND (reference sequence). The CDR3 loop spans 11 amino acids. V dropped 8 bases and J dropped 5 bases, with 9 bases sitting between them. CDR3 DNA sequence: TGTGCCAGTCGGTTGGGGACTGAAGCTTTCTTT. Translating it yields CASRLGTEAFF.

The gene calls are TRBV5-1 and TRBJ2-2; 10 nucleotides align to TRBD1. With V trimmed by 4 bases and J by 5 bases, 11 bases remained unmatched. CDR3 size: 17 residues. Germline V CDR1 and CDR2: SGHRS, YFSETQ. The CDR3: CASSRRAGTGETGELFF. For the CDR3, the DNA is TGCGCCAGCAGCCGAAGGGCCGGGACAGGGGAAACCGGGGAGCTGTTTTTT.

V is TRBV6-5 and J is TRBJ2-5, with D tentatively TRBD1 (5 bases). Trimming pared 0 bases from V and 1 base from J, leaving 9 bases between. Germline CDR1 and CDR2: MNHEY and SVGAGI. The CDR3 is 15 amino acids. This CDR3 reads CASSYSPGSQETQYF. CDR3 DNA: TGTGCCAGCAGTTACTCGCCAGGGTCCCAAGAGACCCAGTACTTC.

The genes are TRBV29-1 and TRBJ2-1; D is ambiguous. The CDR3 length is 14 residues. Trimming pared 6 bases from V and 0 bases from J, leaving 12 bases between. Germline CDR1 is SQVTM and CDR2 is ANQGSEA. This CDR3 reads CSVDTMSSYNEQFF. The CDR3, as DNA: TGCAGCGTAGATACAATGAGCTCCTACAATGAGCAGTTCTTC.

There are a few counts of this clonotype. CDR3 sequence reads: CASSLMVQGKETDTQYF. DNA for the CDR3: TGTGCCAGCAGCTTAATGGTTCAGGGGAAGGAAACAGATACGCAGTATTTT. The genes are TRBV13 and TRBJ2-3; maybe TRBD1 (6 bases). With 2 bases removed from V and 3 bases from J, the gap between germline ends came to 18 bases. Germline V CDR1 and CDR2: PRHDT, FYEKMQ (reference sequence). The CDR3 is 17 residues long.

The V gene is TRBV7-6, the J gene TRBJ1-3, with no clear D. The V gene's germline CDR1 is SGHVS and CDR2 FNYEAQ. Trimming pared 3 bases from V and 0 bases from J, leaving 12 bases between. The CDR3 length is 16 residues. The CDR3 spells CASSFEQSSSGNTIYF. For the CDR3, the DNA is TGTGCCAGCAGCTTTGAGCAGTCGAGCTCTGGAAACACCATATATTTT.

The genes are TRBV6-5 and TRBJ1-2; D remains ambiguous. Germline V lookup: CDR1 MNHEY, CDR2 SVGAGI. The CDR3 is 16 residues long. Trimming cost V 0 bases and J 2 bases, with 13 bases left between them. CDR3 DNA sequence: TGTGCCAGCAGTTACTCGCGGTACACAATAAACTATGGCTACACCTTC. As protein: CASSYSRYTINYGYTF.

This clonotype was seen only a few times. The chain recombines TRBV4-2 with TRBJ2-2; D possibly corresponds to TRBD2 (6 bases). Deletions cut 0 bases from V and 4 bases from J, with 9 bases between. The CDR3 sequence is 15 residues long. Germline V gene lookup returns CDR1 LGHNA and CDR2 YNFKEQ. Here the CDR3 reads CASSQEWRGTGELFF. The CDR3 DNA follows: TGTGCCAGCAGCCAAGAGTGGCGGGGCACCGGGGAGCTGTTTTTT.

V usage is TRBV30 and J usage is TRBJ2-3, with D possibly matching TRBD1 (6 bases). From germline, CDR1 is GTSNPN and CDR2 SVGIG (reference sequence). V lost 2 bases and J 5 bases, leaving 8 bases between the germline ends. This CDR3 is built from 12 residues. CDR3 coding DNA: TGTGCCTGGAGTAAAGGGGGAGATACGCAGTATTTT. This sequence encodes CAWSKGGDTQYF.

The chain couples TRBV12-3 or TRBV12-4 to TRBJ2-4; D gene ambiguous. There are 12 residues in the CDR3. V was clipped by 5 bases and J by 8 bases, with 10 bases between them. CDR3 in amino acids: CASSTLQHIQYF. Written as DNA, the CDR3 is TGTGCCAGCAGTACTCTGCAACACATTCAGTACTTC.

This sequence joins TRBV7-8 and TRBJ2-1, with 15 positions matching TRBD2. The germline gives CDR1 SGHVS, CDR2 FQNEAQ. CDR3 size: 15 residues. With V trimmed by 1 base and J by 9 bases, 1 base remained unmatched. CDR3: CASSLGTSGGGEQFF. CDR3 sequence (DNA): TGTGCCAGCAGCTTAGGGACTAGCGGGGGGGGTGAGCAGTTCTTC. Full variable domain (missing parts from reference TRBV7-8 and TRBJ2-1): GAGVSQSPRYKVAKRGQDVALRCDPISGHVSLFWYQQALGQGPEFLTYFQNEAQLDKSGLPSDRFFAERPEGSVSTLKIQRTQQEDSAVYLCASSLGTSGGGEQFFGPGTRLTVL.

This clonotype showed up just a few times. The V call is TRBV12-3 or TRBV12-4, the J call TRBJ2-3; D not resolved. This CDR3 spans 14 amino acids. The V and J ends lost 6 bases and 6 bases respectively, with 16 bases between them. The CDR3 sequence is CASSARRQADTQYF. The CDR3 bases are TGTGCCAGCAGCGCCCGCAGACAAGCGGATACGCAGTATTTT.

The chain combines TRBV20-1 with TRBJ1-3; D unresolved. The CDR3 loop spans 13 amino acids. The V end lost 5 bases, the J end lost 0 bases, and 8 bases lay between the germline ends. The germline V gene encodes CDR1 DFQATT and CDR2 SNEGSKA (reference sequence). The CDR3 loop reads CSAPTYSGNTIYF. The CDR3 nucleotides read TGCAGTGCTCCGACCTACTCTGGAAACACCATATATTTT.

The chain carries TRBV10-3 and TRBJ2-5, with 8 bases identical to TRBD2. The length of the CDR3 is 13 residues. V was clipped by 2 bases and J by 4 bases; unmatched bases: 0. Germline lookup yields CDR1 ENHRY and CDR2 SYGVKD. DNA for the CDR3: TGTGCCATCAGTGAGGCGGGGGGAGAGACCCAGTACTTC. It encodes CAISEAGGETQYF.

This clonotype was seen a few times. J is TRBJ1-4 and V is TRBV6-1; D perhaps matches TRBD1 (5 bases). The CDR3 totals 15 residues. Germline assignment: CDR1 MNHNS and CDR2 SASEGT. The V end was cut by 6 bases, the J end by 0 bases, with 11 bases between. The CDR3 loop reads CASRPARATNEKLFF. Here the CDR3 DNA reads TGTGCCAGCAGGCCCGCCAGGGCAACTAATGAAAAACTGTTTTTT.

The chain joins TRBV28 to TRBJ2-5; TRBD1 might be the D (6 bases). The V and J ends lost 5 bases and 4 bases respectively, with 14 bases between them. The CDR3 consists of 14 residues. Germline CDR1 reads MDHEN; CDR2 reads SYDVKM. CDR3 protein: CASSAGDALETQYF. In DNA form, the CDR3 reads TGTGCCAGCAGTGCAGGGGATGCGTTAGAGACCCAGTACTTC.

This clonotype was detected only a few times. The chain carries TRBV7-9 and TRBJ1-2; D unclear. The CDR3 is made up of 12 amino acids. The germline CDR1 and CDR2 sequences are SEHNR and FQNEAQ (reference sequence). Trimming pared 3 bases from V and 4 bases from J, leaving 6 bases between. The CDR3 region has the DNA TGTGCCAGCAGCTTCGAACTCTATGGCTACACCTTC. This translates into CASSFELYGYTF.